This TCR beta chain was documented in a study of response to subunit inactivated influenza vaccine. TCRdb re-derived calls from the RT-PCR reads in MiXCR, one entry per CDR3 protein. The table has roughly 760,000 distinct CDR3 sequences, about 20% seen once. V lost 5 bases, J lost 0 bases, and 5 bases stayed unmatched. The CDR3 totals 17 residues. This TCR was recovered from a man between 50 and 59 years old who received an inactivated influenza vaccine. This material consisted of PBMCs from blood, taken 5 days after vaccination. This sequence joins TRBV12-3 or TRBV12-4 and TRBJ2-2, with 11 bases identical to TRBD2. The CDR3 nucleotides are TGTGCCAGCAGTGCGGGACTAGCGGTCCCGAACACCGGGGAGCTGTTTTTT. As protein: CASSAGLAVPNTGELFF.